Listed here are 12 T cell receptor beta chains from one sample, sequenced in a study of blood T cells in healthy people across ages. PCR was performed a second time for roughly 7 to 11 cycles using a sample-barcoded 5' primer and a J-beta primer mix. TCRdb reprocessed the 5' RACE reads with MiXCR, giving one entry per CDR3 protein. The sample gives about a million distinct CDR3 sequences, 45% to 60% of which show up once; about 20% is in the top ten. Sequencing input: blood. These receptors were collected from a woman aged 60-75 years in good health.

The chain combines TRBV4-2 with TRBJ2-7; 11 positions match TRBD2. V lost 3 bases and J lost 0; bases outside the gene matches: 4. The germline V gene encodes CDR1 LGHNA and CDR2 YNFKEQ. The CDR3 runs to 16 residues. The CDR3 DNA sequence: TGTGCCAGCAGCCAGGGACTAGCGGTCCCCTCCTACGAGCAGTACTTC. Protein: CASSQGLAVPSYEQYF.

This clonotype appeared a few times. Here the CDR3 reads CASSLYLGPQHF. The DNA for the CDR3 is TGTGCCAGCAGCTTATATCTGGGGCCCCAGCATTTT. The chain is built from TRBV7-9 and TRBJ1-5; no clear D. V lost 2 bases and J lost 9, with 8 bases in between. CDR1 and CDR2 from the germline V gene are SEHNR and FQNEAQ (reference sequence). The CDR3 runs 12 residues. The full variable domain, completed using reference TRBV7-9 and TRBJ1-5, is DTGVSQNPRHKITKRGQNVTFRCDPISEHNRLYWYRQTLGQGPEFLTYFQNEAQLEKSRLLSDRFSAERPKGSFSTLEIQRTEQGDSAMYLCASSLYLGPQHFGDGTRLSIL.

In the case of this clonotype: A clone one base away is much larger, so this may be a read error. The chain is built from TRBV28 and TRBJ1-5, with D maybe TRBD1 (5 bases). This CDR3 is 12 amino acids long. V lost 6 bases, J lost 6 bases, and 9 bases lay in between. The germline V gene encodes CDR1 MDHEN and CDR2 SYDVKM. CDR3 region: CASSQGAQPQHF. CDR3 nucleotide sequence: TGTGCCAGCAGCCAAGGGGCTCAGCCCCAGCATTTT.

The CDR3 DNA reads as TGTGCCAGCAGTGCTCCGGGACTACCCAGGGGGACCCAGTACTTC. Its protein product is CASSAPGLPRGTQYF. V usage is TRBV6-5 and J usage is TRBJ2-5, with a weak D call TRBD2 (7 bases). The V end was cut by 5 bases, the J end by 7 bases, with 20 bases between. CDR3 length: 15 residues. Germline V CDR1 and CDR2: MNHEY, SVGAGI.

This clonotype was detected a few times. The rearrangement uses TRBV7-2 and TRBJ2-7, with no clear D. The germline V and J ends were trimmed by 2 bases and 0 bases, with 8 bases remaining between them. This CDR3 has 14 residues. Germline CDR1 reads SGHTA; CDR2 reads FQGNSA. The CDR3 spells CASSLTWSSYEQYF. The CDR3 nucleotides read TGTGCCAGCAGCTTAACCTGGTCCTCCTACGAGCAGTACTTC.

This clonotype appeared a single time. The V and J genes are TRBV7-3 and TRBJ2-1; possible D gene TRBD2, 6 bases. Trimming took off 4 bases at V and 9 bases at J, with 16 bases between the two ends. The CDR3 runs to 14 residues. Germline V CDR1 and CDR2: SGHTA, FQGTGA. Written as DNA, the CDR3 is TGTGCCAGCAGCTCGACTAGTTCGTCGGCTGAGCAGTTCTTC. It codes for CASSSTSSSAEQFF.

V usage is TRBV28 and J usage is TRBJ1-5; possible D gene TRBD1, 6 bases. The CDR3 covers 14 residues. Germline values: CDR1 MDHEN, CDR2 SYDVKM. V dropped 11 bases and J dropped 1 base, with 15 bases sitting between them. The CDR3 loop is CAATLGGSNQPQHF. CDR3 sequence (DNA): TGTGCCGCCACCTTGGGGGGCAGCAATCAGCCCCAGCATTTT.

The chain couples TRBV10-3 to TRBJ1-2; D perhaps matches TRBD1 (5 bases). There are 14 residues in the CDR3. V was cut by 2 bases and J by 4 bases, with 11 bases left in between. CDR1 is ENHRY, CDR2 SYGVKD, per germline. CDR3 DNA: TGTGCCATCAGTGAGAGGCTGACAGTCTATGGCTACACCTTC. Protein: CAISERLTVYGYTF.

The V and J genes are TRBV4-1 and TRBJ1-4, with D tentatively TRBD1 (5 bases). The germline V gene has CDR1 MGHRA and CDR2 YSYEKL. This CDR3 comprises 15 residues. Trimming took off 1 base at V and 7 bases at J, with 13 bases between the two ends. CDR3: CASSQGGPGSEKLFF. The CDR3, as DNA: TGCGCCAGCAGCCAAGGTGGGCCAGGGTCTGAAAAACTGTTTTTT.

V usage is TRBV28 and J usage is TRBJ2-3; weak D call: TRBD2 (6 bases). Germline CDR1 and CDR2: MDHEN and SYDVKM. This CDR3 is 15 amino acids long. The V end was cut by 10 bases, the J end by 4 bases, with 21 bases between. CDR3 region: CATSMSPGVADTQYF. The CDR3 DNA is TGTGCCACCTCAATGTCTCCGGGAGTGGCAGATACGCAGTATTTT.

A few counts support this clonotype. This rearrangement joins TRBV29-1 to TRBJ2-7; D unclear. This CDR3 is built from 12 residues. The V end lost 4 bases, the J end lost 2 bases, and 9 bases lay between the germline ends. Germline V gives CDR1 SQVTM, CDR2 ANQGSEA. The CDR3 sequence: CSVGRSPYEQYF. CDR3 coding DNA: TGCAGCGTTGGGCGTAGCCCCTACGAGCAGTACTTC.

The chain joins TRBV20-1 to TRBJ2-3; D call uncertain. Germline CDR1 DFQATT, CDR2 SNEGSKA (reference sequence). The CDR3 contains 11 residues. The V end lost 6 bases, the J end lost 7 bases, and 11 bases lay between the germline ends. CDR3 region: CSATSGYTQYF. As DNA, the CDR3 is TGCAGTGCAACGTCTGGGTATACGCAGTATTTT.